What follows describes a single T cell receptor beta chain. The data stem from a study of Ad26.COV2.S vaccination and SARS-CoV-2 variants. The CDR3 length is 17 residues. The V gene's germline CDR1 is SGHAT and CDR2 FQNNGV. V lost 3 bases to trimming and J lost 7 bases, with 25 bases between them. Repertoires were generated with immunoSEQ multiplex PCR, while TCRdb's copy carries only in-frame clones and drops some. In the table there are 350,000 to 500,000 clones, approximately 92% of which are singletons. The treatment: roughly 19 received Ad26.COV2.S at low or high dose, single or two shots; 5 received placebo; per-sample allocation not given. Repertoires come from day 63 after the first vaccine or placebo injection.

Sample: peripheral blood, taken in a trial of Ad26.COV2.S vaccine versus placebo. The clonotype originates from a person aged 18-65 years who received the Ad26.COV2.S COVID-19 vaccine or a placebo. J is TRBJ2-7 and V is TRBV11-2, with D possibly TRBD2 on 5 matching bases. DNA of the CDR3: TGTGCCAGCAGCTTCCCTCCAGGACTCGTGGGCGCGAAGGAGCAGTACTTC. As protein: CASSFPPGLVGAKEQYF.